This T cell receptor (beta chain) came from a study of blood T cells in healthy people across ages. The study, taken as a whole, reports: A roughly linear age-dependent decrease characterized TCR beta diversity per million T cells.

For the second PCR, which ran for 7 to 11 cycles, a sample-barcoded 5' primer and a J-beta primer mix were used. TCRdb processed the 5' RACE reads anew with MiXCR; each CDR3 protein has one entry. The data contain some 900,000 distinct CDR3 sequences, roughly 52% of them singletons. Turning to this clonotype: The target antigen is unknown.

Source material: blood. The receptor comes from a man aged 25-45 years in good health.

The CDR3 loop is CASSPTYTEGSYNEQFF. The CDR3 nucleotides are TGTGCCAGCTCACCAACCTACACTGAGGGGTCCTACAATGAGCAGTTCTTC. V and J are TRBV18 and TRBJ2-1; D is tentatively TRBD1 or TRBD2 (5 bases each). The CDR3 runs to 17 residues. V dropped 2 bases and J dropped 1 base, with 15 bases sitting between them. The V gene's germline CDR1 is KGHSH and CDR2 LQKENI. The full variable domain, completed using reference TRBV18 and TRBJ2-1, is NAGVMQNPRHLVRRRGQEARLRCSPMKGHSHVYWYRQLPEEGLKFMVYLQKENIIDESGMPKERFSAEFPKEGPSILRIQQVVRGDSAAYFCASSPTYTEGSYNEQFFGPGTRLTVL.